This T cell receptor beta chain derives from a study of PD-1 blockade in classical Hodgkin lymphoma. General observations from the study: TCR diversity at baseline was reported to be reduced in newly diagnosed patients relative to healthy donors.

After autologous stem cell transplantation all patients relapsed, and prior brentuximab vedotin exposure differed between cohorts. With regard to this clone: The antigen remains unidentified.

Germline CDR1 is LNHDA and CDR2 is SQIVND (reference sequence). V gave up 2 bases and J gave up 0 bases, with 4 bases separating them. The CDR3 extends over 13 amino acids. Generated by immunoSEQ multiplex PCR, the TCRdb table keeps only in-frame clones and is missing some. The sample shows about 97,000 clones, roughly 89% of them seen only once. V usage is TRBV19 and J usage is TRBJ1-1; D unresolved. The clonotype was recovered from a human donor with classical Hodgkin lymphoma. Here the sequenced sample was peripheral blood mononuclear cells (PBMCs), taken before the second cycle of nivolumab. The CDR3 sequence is CASSIKVNTEAFF. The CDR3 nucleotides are TGTGCCAGTAGTATAAAAGTGAACACTGAAGCTTTCTTT.